The rows below give T cell receptor beta chains drawn from one sample of a study of shared clonotypes between healthy human individuals. Profiling relied on immunoSEQ multiplex PCR, and the TCRdb table lists in-frame clones only, not all of them. The data contain 2 million to 2.5 million clones, about nine tenths of them seen just once; the ten biggest clones take up approximately 0.39%. The sequenced sample was naive CD4+ T cells from PBMCs. The origin of the receptors is a man aged 18 to 29 in good health. Some clones in this sample may be carry-over from other donors' samples. CDR3s include the opening cysteine and the closing phenylalanine or tryptophan. D genes are given only for firm matches. Some rows have no size entry. The others give once, few or many, or a class for an expanded clone.

v_gene: TRBV11-1; j_gene: TRBJ2-7; d_gene: NA; abundance: NA; CDR3aa: CASSLDVGHGEQYF; CDR3nt: TGTGCCAGCAGCTTAGATGTGGGGCACGGCGAGCAGTACTTC
v_gene: TRBV5-8; j_gene: TRBJ2-3; d_gene: NA; abundance: NA; CDR3aa: CASSLGFGTSTDTQYF; CDR3nt: TGTGCCAGCAGCTTGGGGTTCGGGACTAGCACAGATACGCAGTATTTT
v_gene: TRBV5-1; j_gene: TRBJ1-5; d_gene: NA; abundance: once; CDR3aa: CASSLTVSGTGNQPQHF; CDR3nt: TGCGCCAGCAGCTTGACGGTCTCCGGCACAGGCAATCAGCCCCAGCATTTT
v_gene: TRBV9; j_gene: TRBJ2-1; d_gene: TRBD2; abundance: NA; CDR3aa: CASSVDNGRALANEQFF; CDR3nt: TGTGCCAGCAGCGTAGATAACGGGAGGGCCTTAGCTAATGAGCAGTTCTTC
v_gene: TRBV18; j_gene: TRBJ2-3; d_gene: NA; abundance: NA; CDR3aa: CASGPATDTQYF; CDR3nt: TGTGCCAGCGGGCCGGCCACAGATACGCAGTATTTT
v_gene: TRBV7-2; j_gene: TRBJ2-3; d_gene: TRBD2; abundance: NA; CDR3aa: CASSLLLLAADTQYF; CDR3nt: TGTGCCAGCAGCTTATTATTGCTAGCGGCAGATACGCAGTATTTT
v_gene: TRBV6-1; j_gene: TRBJ1-3; d_gene: NA; abundance: NA; CDR3aa: CASSEVRGSSGNTIYF; CDR3nt: TGTGCCAGCAGTGAAGTTAGGGGATCGTCAGGAAACACCATATATTTT
v_gene: TRBV6-5; j_gene: TRBJ1-2; d_gene: NA; abundance: NA; CDR3aa: CASSLGKFYGYTF; CDR3nt: TGTGCCAGCAGTTTAGGGAAATTCTATGGCTACACCTTC
v_gene: TRBV7-9; j_gene: TRBJ2-3; d_gene: NA; abundance: NA; CDR3aa: CASSLTFFMADTQYF; CDR3nt: TGTGCCAGCAGCTTAACTTTCTTCATGGCAGATACGCAGTATTTT
v_gene: TRBV5-1; j_gene: TRBJ2-5; d_gene: NA; abundance: NA; CDR3aa: CASSLTGLGGIETQYF; CDR3nt: TGCGCCAGCAGCTTAACGGGGTTGGGGGGAATCGAGACCCAGTACTTC
v_gene: TRBV14; j_gene: TRBJ2-1; d_gene: TRBD2; abundance: NA; CDR3aa: CASSHTGLAGGNEQFF; CDR3nt: TGTGCCAGCAGCCACACGGGACTAGCGGGAGGTAATGAGCAGTTCTTC
v_gene: TRBV19; j_gene: TRBJ2-1; d_gene: TRBD2; abundance: NA; CDR3aa: CASTPQGLAEYNEQFF; CDR3nt: TGTGCCAGTACTCCCCAGGGACTAGCGGAATACAATGAGCAGTTCTTC
v_gene: TRBV12-5; j_gene: TRBJ2-3; d_gene: NA; abundance: NA; CDR3aa: CASGPWRDTQYF; CDR3nt: TGTGCTAGTGGCCCGTGGAGAGATACGCAGTATTTT
v_gene: TRBV5-1; j_gene: TRBJ1-2; d_gene: TRBD1; abundance: NA; CDR3aa: CASSFLPPPDRDGYTF; CDR3nt: TGCGCCAGCAGCTTCCTACCGCCCCCCGACAGGGATGGCTACACCTTC
v_gene: TRBV6-1; j_gene: TRBJ1-1; d_gene: NA; abundance: NA; CDR3aa: CASTDPDIIEAFF; CDR3nt: TGTGCCAGCACCGATCCGGACATAATAGAAGCTTTCTTT
v_gene: TRBV15; j_gene: TRBJ1-4; d_gene: NA; abundance: once; CDR3aa: CATSRDRGEEKLFF; CDR3nt: TGTGCCACCAGCAGAGATAGGGGTGAAGAAAAACTGTTTTTT
v_gene: TRBV6-5; j_gene: TRBJ2-1; d_gene: NA; abundance: NA; CDR3aa: CASSYVPTGHEQFF; CDR3nt: TGTGCCAGCAGTTACGTCCCGACGGGCCATGAGCAGTTCTTC
v_gene: TRBV28; j_gene: TRBJ2-1; d_gene: NA; abundance: NA; CDR3aa: CASSRPVSGALQFF; CDR3nt: TGTGCCAGCAGTCGACCTGTATCAGGGGCCCTGCAGTTCTTC
v_gene: TRBV5-6; j_gene: TRBJ2-3; d_gene: NA; abundance: NA; CDR3aa: CASSLARGGLSTDTQYF; CDR3nt: TGTGCCAGCAGCTTGGCGAGGGGGGGCTTGTCCACAGATACGCAGTATTTT
v_gene: TRBV7-3; j_gene: TRBJ2-5; d_gene: TRBD2; abundance: NA; CDR3aa: CASSLGTSGRVQETQYF; CDR3nt: TGTGCCAGCAGCTTAGGGACTAGCGGGAGGGTGCAAGAGACCCAGTACTTC
v_gene: TRBV6-1; j_gene: TRBJ2-3; d_gene: NA; abundance: once; CDR3aa: CASSGAFSSTDTQYF; CDR3nt: TGTGCCAGCAGTGGGGCGTTCTCTAGCACAGATACGCAGTATTTT
v_gene: TRBV18; j_gene: TRBJ2-7; d_gene: TRBD2; abundance: NA; CDR3aa: CASSPRGSSGGSYEQYF; CDR3nt: TGTGCCAGCTCACCACGGGGGTCTAGCGGGGGCTCCTACGAGCAGTACTTC
v_gene: TRBV19; j_gene: TRBJ2-3; d_gene: TRBD1; abundance: NA; CDR3aa: CASSMGKTGVRSDTQYF; CDR3nt: TGTGCCAGTAGTATGGGCAAGACAGGGGTGAGGTCGGATACGCAGTATTTT
v_gene: TRBV6-5; j_gene: TRBJ2-1; d_gene: TRBD1; abundance: NA; CDR3aa: CASSPGGNNEQFF; CDR3nt: TGTGCCAGCAGTCCAGGGGGCAACAATGAGCAGTTCTTC
v_gene: TRBV10-2; j_gene: TRBJ2-1; d_gene: NA; abundance: NA; CDR3aa: CASSDFAETYNEQFF; CDR3nt: TGCGCCAGCAGTGATTTTGCCGAAACCTACAATGAGCAGTTCTTC
v_gene: TRBV11-2; j_gene: TRBJ2-5; d_gene: NA; abundance: NA; CDR3aa: CASSLDIRDGETQYF; CDR3nt: TGTGCCAGCAGCTTAGATATCCGGGACGGGGAGACCCAGTACTTC